This entry concerns a single T cell receptor (beta chain). Antigen specificity is unknown. Naive-designated CD8 cells lacked CD45RO, were positively enriched for CCR7, and omitted terminally differentiated effector memory CD45RA+ cells. With 0 bases removed from V and 3 bases from J, the gap between germline ends came to 5 bases. CDR3 size: 13 residues. Germline V CDR1 and CDR2: MNHEY, SVGAGI. The data belong to a study of shared clonotypes between healthy human individuals. Study-wide findings and caveats: Non-shared clonotypes displayed generation probabilities falling below those of clonotypes present in all four donors. Inspection by rarefaction showed sorted-subset sequencing to be incomplete despite large depth.

Deep-level running was used for the assay. Method: immunoSEQ multiplex PCR; TCRdb's copy keeps in-frame clones and lacks some. The sample contains around 2.1 million clones, around 93% of which appear only once. Input material: naive CD8+ T cells from PBMCs. V is TRBV6-5 and J is TRBJ2-5, with a possible D match to TRBD1 (5 bases). The clonotype was recovered from a man between 18 and 35 years old in good health. Some clones in this sample may be carry-over from other donors' samples. The CDR3 DNA reads as TGTGCCAGCAGTTACTCGACAGAAGAGACCCAGTACTTC. Translated: CASSYSTEETQYF.